These T cell receptor beta chains were read from a single sample in a study of PD-1 blockade in mismatch repair-deficient tumors. The assay was immunoSEQ multiplex PCR, and TCRdb's table has in-frame clones only and misses some. Counted here are around 100,000 clones, 65% to 80% occurring once; the ten biggest clones make up 4% to 6%. Source: peripheral blood, taken more than 58 weeks after starting pembrolizumab. Receptor source: an adult with mismatch repair-deficient cancer. Both conserved end residues are part of each CDR3. The D gene is left open where the match is weak. Clone size, where shown, is once, few, many, or a class for clones that have expanded.

TRBV5-4	TRBD1	-	TRBJ2-7	TGTGCCAGCAGCTTGGGAGGTGACAGGGCCTACGAGCAGTACTTC	CASSLGGDRAYEQYF
TRBV7-2	TRBD1	-	TRBJ1-1	TGTGCCAGCAGCACGACAGGGGGAACTGAAGCTTTCTTT	CASSTTGGTEAFF
TRBV27	-	-	TRBJ2-5	TGTGCCAGCAGTTTTGCAGGGTTTGAGACCCAGTACTTC	CASSFAGFETQYF
TRBV5-6	-	few	TRBJ1-1	TGTGCCAGCAGCTTGGCCGCGGCCCTTTCTGAATCCAATGAAGCTTTCTTT	CASSLAAALSESNEAFF
TRBV5-4	TRBD2	once	TRBJ2-2	TGTGCCAGCAGCTTGAACGGCGGGAGTTTCACCGGGGAGCTGTTTTTT	CASSLNGGSFTGELFF
TRBV30	-	-	TRBJ1-1	TGTGCCTGGATGAAGGAGACGAACACTGAAGCTTTCTTT	CAWMKETNTEAFF
TRBV7-3	-	-	TRBJ2-1	TGTGCCAGCAGCCCCAACACTAGGTCCAATGAGCAGTTCTTC	CASSPNTRSNEQFF
TRBV19	TRBD2	-	TRBJ2-5	TGTGCCAGTAGTCCATTACTAGCGGGAGGTGAAACCCAGTACTTC	CASSPLLAGGETQYF
TRBV10-1	-	few	TRBJ1-2	TGCGCCAGCAGCGGGACTGGCGGCTACACCTTC	CASSGTGGYTF
TRBV19	-	-	TRBJ1-1	TGTGCCAGTACCATGGGTGTTAAGAGCCTCGGGACTGAAGCTTTCTTT	CASTMGVKSLGTEAFF
TRBV2	-	-	TRBJ2-7	TGTGCCAGCAGTGGAACAGGTTCCTACGAGCAGTACTTC	CASSGTGSYEQYF
TRBV29-1	TRBD1	-	TRBJ1-3	TGCAGCGGTGGTCAGGGGGGTGGAAACACCATATATTTT	CSGGQGGGNTIYF
TRBV19	TRBD1	-	TRBJ2-3	TGTGCCAGTAGTATTTGGGCGCCCACGACAGGGCTGGAAGTCACAGATACGCAGTATTTT	CASSIWAPTTGLEVTDTQYF
TRBV4-1	TRBD2	-	TRBJ2-7	TGCGCCAGCAGCCAAGGGATACTAGCGGGAGTCTTTTACGAGCAGTACTTC	CASSQGILAGVFYEQYF
TRBV11-2	-	-	TRBJ1-3	TGTGCCAGCAGCCGGGACCCAGGAAACACCATATATTTT	CASSRDPGNTIYF
TRBV6-5	TRBD1	-	TRBJ1-1	TGTGCCAGCAGGGACAGGGGGTTCAACACTGAAGCTTTCTTT	CASRDRGFNTEAFF
TRBV11-2	TRBD2	-	TRBJ2-2	TGTGCCAGCAGCTTAAGGGCGGGAGGGCAAACCGGGGAGCTGTTTTTT	CASSLRAGGQTGELFF
TRBV4-1	TRBD2	-	TRBJ2-7	TGCGCCAGCAGCCTAAGACTAGCGGAGAACTCCTACGAGCAGTACTTC	CASSLRLAENSYEQYF
TRBV29-1	TRBD2	-	TRBJ2-1	TGCAGCGGGGCGGGACTAGCGGGCCGTAGCTCCTACAATGAGCAGTTCTTC	CSGAGLAGRSSYNEQFF
TRBV7-3	-	-	TRBJ2-3	TGTGCCAGCAGCTCCCGGACAACAGATACGCAGTATTTT	CASSSRTTDTQYF
TRBV6-6	-	-	TRBJ2-7	TGCGCCAGCCTGGGGACAAACTCCTACGAGCAGTACTTC	CASLGTNSYEQYF
TRBV19	TRBD2	-	TRBJ2-7	TGTGCCAGTAGGAGCCAAGCGGGAGACCTCTACGAGCAGTACTTC	CASRSQAGDLYEQYF
TRBV19	TRBD2	few	TRBJ2-1	TGTGCCAGTAGTGGAGGCGGGAGTTGGGATGAGCAGTTCTTC	CASSGGGSWDEQFF
TRBV5-1	TRBD2	-	TRBJ2-3	TGCGCCAGCAGCATCAGACTAGCGGGAGGTTACGATACGCAGTATTTT	CASSIRLAGGYDTQYF
TRBV19	-	few	TRBJ2-5	TGTGCCAGTAGCCTAAGGGTCGGAAAATACCAAGAGACCCAGTACTTC	CASSLRVGKYQETQYF
TRBV7-6	TRBD2	-	TRBJ2-7	TGTGCCAGCAGCGAAGGACTAGCGGGAGGGCCCTCCTACGAGCAGTACTTC	CASSEGLAGGPSYEQYF
TRBV6-1	-	-	TRBJ1-1	TGTGCCAGCAGTGAACGCCGCCCCATGAACACTGAAGCTTTCTTT	CASSERRPMNTEAFF